This note documents a single T cell receptor beta chain sequence. This CDR3 comprises 16 residues. J gave up 1 base and V 2 bases, and 1 base lay outside the gene matches. The germline V gene encodes CDR1 SGHRS and CDR2 YFSETQ. The sample is drawn from a study of blood T cell repertoires in COVID-19. As for the study in general: In each case, the material was cDNA or gDNA derived from T cells, B-cell-depleted T cells, or PBMCs.

Source study methods: It was from reference gene primer amplification that nucleated cell counts were estimated. TCRdb keeps only in-frame clones here, not all; method: immunoSEQ multiplex PCR. V and J calls and clone size are copied from that table; D and trimming were computed from the DNA. Among about 190,000 clones, about 77% were seen once, and the ten largest hold approximately 3%. Sequenced input: peripheral blood. The TCR comes from an elderly woman with active or convalescent COVID-19. The chain links TRBV5-1 to TRBJ2-6; 9 bases agree with TRBD2. CDR3 protein: CASSFSGGSGANVLTF. Here the CDR3 DNA reads TGCGCCAGCAGCTTCAGCGGGGGGTCTGGGGCCAACGTCCTGACTTTC.